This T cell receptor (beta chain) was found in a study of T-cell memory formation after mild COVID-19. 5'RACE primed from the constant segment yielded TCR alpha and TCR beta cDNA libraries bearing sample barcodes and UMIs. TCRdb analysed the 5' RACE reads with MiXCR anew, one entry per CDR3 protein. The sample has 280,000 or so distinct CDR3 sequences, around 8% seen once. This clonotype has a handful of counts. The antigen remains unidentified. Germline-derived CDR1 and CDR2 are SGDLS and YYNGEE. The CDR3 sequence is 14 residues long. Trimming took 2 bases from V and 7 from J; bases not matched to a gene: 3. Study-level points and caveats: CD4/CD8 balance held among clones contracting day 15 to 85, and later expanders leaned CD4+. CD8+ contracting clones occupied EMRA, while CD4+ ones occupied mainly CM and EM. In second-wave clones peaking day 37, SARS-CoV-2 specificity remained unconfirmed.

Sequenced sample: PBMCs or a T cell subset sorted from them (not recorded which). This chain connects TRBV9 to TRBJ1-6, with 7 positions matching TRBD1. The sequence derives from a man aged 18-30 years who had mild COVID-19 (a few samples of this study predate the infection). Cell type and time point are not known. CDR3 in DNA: TGTGCCAGCAGCGTGACAGGGCGGAATTCACCCCTCCACTTT. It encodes CASSVTGRNSPLHF.